This T cell receptor (beta chain) originates from a study of OX40 agonist ivuxolimab in advanced cancers. Profiling relied on immunoSEQ multiplex PCR, and the TCRdb table lists in-frame clones only, not all of them. The repertoire includes more than 50,000 clones, roughly nine tenths of them detected once, and 18% sits in the top ten. Germline V CDR1 and CDR2: SGDLS, YYNGEE. V shed 4 bases and J shed 5 bases, with 6 bases lying between them. The length of the CDR3 is 11 residues. The sequencing used CD4+ or CD8+ T cells sorted from blood, collected in a trial of the OX40 agonist ivuxolimab. This chain uses TRBV9 with TRBJ1-1, with no clear D. The receptor comes from an adult with an advanced solid tumor such as melanoma, head and neck, liver or kidney cancer. The chain's CDR3 is CASSPSTEAFF. CDR3 DNA sequence: TGTGCCAGCAGCCCCAGTACTGAAGCTTTCTTT.